This TCR beta chain derives from a study of shared clonotypes between healthy human individuals. Study-wide findings and caveats: Relative to memory subsets, naive subsets generally showed larger estimated richness. Sequencing depth was expected to affect clonotype sharing among donors. In several donors, approximately 5% of naive CD4 clonotypes appeared in common.

The CDR3 spans 15 residues. CDR1 is WSHSY and CDR2 is SAAADI in the germline V gene. Trimming took off 2 bases at V and 2 bases at J, with 13 bases between the two ends. To note about this clone: Antigen unknown.

Both CD45RO+ cells and CCR7-negative CD45RA+ TemRA cells were combined to make up CD8 memory. Generated by immunoSEQ multiplex PCR, the TCRdb table keeps only in-frame clones and is missing some. The sample consists of approximately 710,000 clones, about 90% of them appearing once. The V and J genes are TRBV10-2 and TRBJ2-7, with D unresolved. This sequence originates from a man aged 18 to 29 in good health. Some clones in this sample may be carry-over from other donors' samples. Input material: memory CD8+ T cells from PBMCs. Subset described: CD45RO+ cells pooled with CCR7-negative TemRA cells. In nucleotides, the CDR3 is TGCGCCAGCAGTGAGGGGTGGGCCCCCCCCTACGAGCAGTACTTC. This sequence encodes CASSEGWAPPYEQYF.